The 5 T cell receptor beta chains below were found in one sample sequenced in a study of Graves' ophthalmopathy and Graves' hyperthyroidism. Transcripts of RNA were the source for amplifying TCR beta CDR3 regions. The authors performed first-round RT-PCR with HTBI primers and then a second-round multiplex PCR. One entry per CDR3 protein, called by TCRdb with MiXCR from the multiplex PCR reads. The sample yields 260,000 or so distinct CDR3 sequences, roughly 50% seen once. The sequenced sample was peripheral blood. These receptors were obtained from an adult man with Graves' ophthalmopathy.

This rearrangement joins TRBV7-3 to TRBJ2-6, with TRBD1 identical over 9 bases. The V gene's germline CDR1 is SGHTA and CDR2 FQGTGA. The CDR3 runs to 18 residues. After removal of 2 bases from V and 1 base from J, the junction contained 6 bases not matched to a gene. CDR3 nucleotide sequence: TGTGCCAGCAGCTTACGTGGGACAGGGCTTTCTGGGGCCAACGTCCTGACTTTC. Translated: CASSLRGTGLSGANVLTF.

This clonotype was seen a few times. The rearrangement uses TRBV2 and TRBJ1-4; D uncertain. CDR1 SNHLY and CDR2 FYNNEI come from the germline V gene. V lost 1 base to trimming and J lost 11 bases, with 14 bases between them. The CDR3 consists of 14 residues. CDR3 DNA sequence: TGTGCCAGCAGTGAAGAGGCAGCTGACGGCAAACTGTTTTTT. Its protein is CASSEEAADGKLFF.

The chain recombines TRBV29-1 with TRBJ2-5; D might be TRBD2 (7 bases). The germline V gene has CDR1 SQVTM and CDR2 ANQGSEA. The CDR3 loop spans 12 amino acids. The V and J ends lost 6 bases and 3 bases respectively, with 11 bases between them. CDR3 DNA sequence: TGCAGCGTCGGGGGGCGGAAAGAGACCCAGTACTTC. Translated: CSVGGRKETQYF.

This sequence joins TRBV28 and TRBJ1-1; D is unresolved. V lost 3 bases, J lost 10 bases, and 9 bases lay in between. The CDR3 contains 11 residues. Germline CDR1 MDHEN, CDR2 SYDVKM. CDR3 in amino acids: CASSLYRVAFF. CDR3 coding DNA: TGTGCCAGCAGTTTGTATCGAGTAGCTTTCTTT.

The V call is TRBV20-1, the J call TRBJ2-3; D might be TRBD2 (6 bases). Trimming removed 4 bases at V and 0 bases at J, with 11 bases between. CDR3 size: 14 residues. Germline CDR1 reads DFQATT; CDR2 reads SNEGSKA (reference sequence). The DNA for the CDR3 is TGCAGTGCTACCGGCGGGACTAGCACAGATACGCAGTATTTT. This sequence encodes CSATGGTSTDTQYF.